This paragraph covers one T cell receptor (beta chain) sequence. V was clipped by 5 bases and J by 4 bases, with 5 bases between them. The germline V gene has CDR1 SGHVS and CDR2 FNYEAQ. CDR3 length: 12 amino acids. This record comes from a study of CD8+ T cells in alopecia areata. Sequencing used cDNA as its template, made by extracting RNA and reverse transcribing it. The table came from immunoSEQ multiplex PCR; TCRdb's copy has only in-frame clones and leaves some out. The sample lists roughly 200,000 clones, roughly 60% occurring once. V is TRBV7-6 and J is TRBJ1-4; no definite D call. This clonotype was obtained from a human donor with alopecia areata. The sample in question was CD4+ T cells sorted from blood, obtained at week 0. CDR3 coding DNA: TGTGCCAGCAGCCGATATAATGAAAAACTGTTTTTT. Protein: CASSRYNEKLFF.